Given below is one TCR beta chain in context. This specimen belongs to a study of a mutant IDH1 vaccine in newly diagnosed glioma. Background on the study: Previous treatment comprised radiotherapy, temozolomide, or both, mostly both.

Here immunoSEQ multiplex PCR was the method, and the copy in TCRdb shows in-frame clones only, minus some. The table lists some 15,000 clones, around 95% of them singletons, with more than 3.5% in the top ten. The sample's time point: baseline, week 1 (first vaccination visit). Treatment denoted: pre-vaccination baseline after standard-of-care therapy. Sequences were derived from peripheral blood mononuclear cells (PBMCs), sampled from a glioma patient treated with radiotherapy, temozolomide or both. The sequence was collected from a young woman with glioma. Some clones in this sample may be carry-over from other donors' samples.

The DNA of the CDR3 is TGCGCCAGCAGCTTGTACTACACGTACACAGATACGCAGTATTTT. Translating gives CASSLYYTYTDTQYF. This chain joins TRBV5-1 and TRBJ2-3; D unresolved. This CDR3 has 15 residues. Per the germline V gene, CDR1 is SGHRS and CDR2 is YFSETQ. Trimming took off 1 base at V and 2 bases at J, with 11 bases between the two ends.